These T cell receptor beta chains were read from a single sample in a study of T cell repertoires in cytomegalovirus infection. TCRdb recomputed calls from the reads with MiXCR, one row per CDR3 protein. The sample includes hundreds of thousands of distinct CDR3 sequences, 24% of them seen just once. Sequenced material: CD8+ T cells from PBMCs. The receptors stem from a human donor in good health (CMV status not recorded). Some clones in this sample may be carry-over from other donors' samples. CDR3s include the opening cysteine and the closing phenylalanine or tryptophan. Each record gives: V gene, D gene, clone size, J gene, CDR3 protein, CDR3 DNA. D genes are given only for firm matches. Size is stated for part of the rows, as once, few or many counts, or as a class when the clone is expanded.

V gene: TRBV7-9; D gene: NA; clone size: NA; J gene: TRBJ1-2; CDR3 protein: CASSSQAYGYTF; CDR3 DNA: TGTGCCAGCAGCTCACAGGCGTATGGCTACACCTTC
V gene: TRBV2; D gene: NA; clone size: NA; J gene: TRBJ1-1; CDR3 protein: CASSGDLHGVAFF; CDR3 DNA: TGTGCCAGCAGCGGAGATCTTCACGGGGTGGCTTTCTTT
V gene: TRBV6-6; D gene: NA; clone size: many; J gene: TRBJ2-1; CDR3 protein: CASSYGTTYNEQFF; CDR3 DNA: TGTGCCAGCAGTTACGGGACAACATACAATGAGCAGTTCTTC
V gene: TRBV23-1; D gene: NA; clone size: NA; J gene: TRBJ2-7; CDR3 protein: CANSLVAGSSYEQYF; CDR3 DNA: TGCGCCAACAGTCTGGTGGCAGGCAGCTCCTACGAGCAGTACTTC
V gene: TRBV29-1; D gene: TRBD1; clone size: NA; J gene: TRBJ2-7; CDR3 protein: CSVEGFEGQGIHEQYF; CDR3 DNA: TGCAGCGTTGAAGGCTTTGAGGGACAGGGGATCCACGAGCAGTACTTC
V gene: TRBV24-1; D gene: TRBD1; clone size: NA; J gene: TRBJ2-3; CDR3 protein: CATSDTGTDTDTQYF; CDR3 DNA: TGTGCCACCAGTGACACCGGGACAGACACAGATACGCAGTATTTT
V gene: TRBV7-6; D gene: NA; clone size: NA; J gene: TRBJ2-5; CDR3 protein: CVSSSARRETQYF; CDR3 DNA: TGTGTCAGCAGCTCCGCGCGACGTGAGACCCAGTACTTC
V gene: TRBV6-6; D gene: NA; clone size: NA; J gene: TRBJ2-5; CDR3 protein: CASSYSPGGGGETQYF; CDR3 DNA: TGTGCCAGCAGTTACTCGCCAGGGGGGGGCGGTGAGACCCAGTACTTC
V gene: TRBV6-6; D gene: TRBD1; clone size: NA; J gene: TRBJ1-6; CDR3 protein: CASSSWTGENSPLHF; CDR3 DNA: TGTGCCAGCAGCTCCTGGACAGGGGAAAATTCACCCCTCCACTTT
V gene: TRBV7-9; D gene: TRBD2; clone size: few; J gene: TRBJ2-1; CDR3 protein: CASTPAGPRYNEQFF; CDR3 DNA: TGTGCCAGCACTCCAGCGGGACCGAGATACAATGAGCAGTTCTTC
V gene: TRBV28; D gene: NA; clone size: NA; J gene: TRBJ2-7; CDR3 protein: CASSSLQGLGGEQYF; CDR3 DNA: TGTGCCAGCAGTTCCCTACAGGGACTCGGAGGCGAGCAGTACTTC
V gene: TRBV29-1; D gene: NA; clone size: NA; J gene: TRBJ2-1; CDR3 protein: CSVEEQGYNEQFF; CDR3 DNA: TGCAGCGTTGAGGAGCAGGGCTACAATGAGCAGTTCTTC
V gene: TRBV2; D gene: NA; clone size: NA; J gene: TRBJ2-2; CDR3 protein: CASVWRDTGELFF; CDR3 DNA: TGTGCCAGCGTTTGGAGAGACACCGGGGAGCTGTTTTTT
V gene: TRBV10-2; D gene: NA; clone size: NA; J gene: TRBJ1-1; CDR3 protein: CASSPGAFGAEAFF; CDR3 DNA: TGCGCCAGCAGCCCCGGGGCTTTTGGGGCTGAAGCTTTCTTT
V gene: TRBV7-8; D gene: NA; clone size: many; J gene: TRBJ2-7; CDR3 protein: CASSLGLWEQYF; CDR3 DNA: TGTGCCAGCAGCTTAGGGTTGTGGGAGCAGTACTTC
V gene: TRBV6-2/TRBV6-3; D gene: NA; clone size: few; J gene: TRBJ1-6; CDR3 protein: CASTLDGDNSPLHF; CDR3 DNA: TGTGCCAGCACCTTGGACGGGGATAATTCACCCCTCCACTTT
V gene: TRBV4-1; D gene: TRBD1; clone size: NA; J gene: TRBJ2-1; CDR3 protein: CASSQVPGQGVHEQFF; CDR3 DNA: TGCGCCAGCAGCCAAGTCCCGGGACAGGGGGTCCATGAGCAGTTCTTC
V gene: TRBV7-2; D gene: NA; clone size: NA; J gene: TRBJ2-7; CDR3 protein: CASSVGLSYEQYF; CDR3 DNA: TGTGCCAGCAGCGTCGGTCTCTCCTACGAGCAGTACTTC
V gene: TRBV28; D gene: TRBD1; clone size: many; J gene: TRBJ2-1; CDR3 protein: CASTDRGAWDEQFF; CDR3 DNA: TGTGCCAGCACAGACAGGGGGGCCTGGGATGAGCAGTTCTTC
V gene: TRBV11-3; D gene: NA; clone size: many; J gene: TRBJ1-1; CDR3 protein: CASSLYGGNTEAFF; CDR3 DNA: TGTGCCAGCAGCTTATACGGGGGCAACACTGAAGCTTTCTTT
V gene: TRBV29-1; D gene: NA; clone size: NA; J gene: TRBJ2-3; CDR3 protein: CSVERDITDTQNF; CDR3 DNA: TGCAGCGTTGAGCGGGACATTACAGATACGCAGAATTTT
V gene: TRBV19; D gene: NA; clone size: few; J gene: TRBJ2-1; CDR3 protein: CASSIVSWDEQFF; CDR3 DNA: TGTGCCAGTAGCATCGTCTCGTGGGATGAGCAGTTCTTC
V gene: TRBV29-1; D gene: NA; clone size: NA; J gene: TRBJ2-6; CDR3 protein: CSVRSGANVLTF; CDR3 DNA: TGCAGCGTTAGATCTGGGGCCAACGTCCTGACTTTC
V gene: TRBV20-1; D gene: NA; clone size: few; J gene: TRBJ1-1; CDR3 protein: CSARGPEAFF; CDR3 DNA: TGCAGTGCTAGGGGACCCGAAGCTTTCTTT
V gene: TRBV7-6; D gene: NA; clone size: many; J gene: TRBJ2-6; CDR3 protein: CATTGQSYSGANVLTF; CDR3 DNA: TGTGCGACTACCGGACAGAGTTACTCTGGGGCCAACGTCCTGACTTTC
V gene: TRBV29-1; D gene: NA; clone size: NA; J gene: TRBJ1-2; CDR3 protein: CSVEDQSGYGYTF; CDR3 DNA: TGCAGCGTTGAAGATCAGTCGGGATATGGCTACACCTTC
V gene: TRBV5-1; D gene: TRBD2; clone size: few; J gene: TRBJ2-7; CDR3 protein: CASSLGVSGGYEQYF; CDR3 DNA: TGCGCCAGCAGCTTGGGGGTTAGCGGGGGCTACGAGCAGTACTTC
V gene: TRBV9; D gene: NA; clone size: NA; J gene: TRBJ1-2; CDR3 protein: CASSVDSGANYGYTF; CDR3 DNA: TGTGCCAGCAGCGTAGATTCAGGAGCTAACTATGGCTACACCTTC
V gene: TRBV6-5; D gene: NA; clone size: NA; J gene: TRBJ1-5; CDR3 protein: CASSYRAVNQPQHF; CDR3 DNA: TGTGCCAGCAGTTACAGGGCAGTCAATCAGCCCCAGCATTTT
V gene: TRBV7-8; D gene: TRBD1; clone size: few; J gene: TRBJ1-1; CDR3 protein: CASSRQGDEAFF; CDR3 DNA: TGTGCCAGCAGCAGACAGGGGGATGAAGCTTTCTTT
V gene: TRBV5-1; D gene: NA; clone size: few; J gene: TRBJ2-1; CDR3 protein: CASSLDLGFDEQFF; CDR3 DNA: TGCGCCAGCAGCTTGGATTTAGGTTTTGATGAGCAGTTCTTC
V gene: TRBV7-6; D gene: TRBD2; clone size: many; J gene: TRBJ2-6; CDR3 protein: CASSLSTSGGLYSGANVLTF; CDR3 DNA: TGTGCCAGCAGCTTAAGTACTAGCGGGGGCCTATACTCTGGGGCCAACGTCCTGACTTTC
V gene: TRBV12-3/TRBV12-4; D gene: TRBD2; clone size: few; J gene: TRBJ2-1; CDR3 protein: CASSTRGGMYNEQFF; CDR3 DNA: TGTGCCAGCAGTACCCGGGGAGGGATGTACAATGAGCAGTTCTTC
V gene: TRBV20-1; D gene: TRBD1; clone size: NA; J gene: TRBJ1-1; CDR3 protein: CSARDPDRANTEAFF; CDR3 DNA: TGCAGTGCTAGAGATCCGGACAGGGCGAACACTGAAGCTTTCTTT
V gene: TRBV7-9; D gene: TRBD2; clone size: many; J gene: TRBJ2-1; CDR3 protein: CASSASGINNEQFF; CDR3 DNA: TGTGCCAGCAGCGCAAGCGGGATCAACAATGAGCAGTTCTTC
V gene: TRBV7-9; D gene: TRBD1; clone size: few; J gene: TRBJ2-2; CDR3 protein: CASSLGTDNTGELFF; CDR3 DNA: TGTGCCAGCAGCCTGGGGACAGATAACACCGGGGAGCTGTTTTTT
V gene: TRBV14; D gene: NA; clone size: NA; J gene: TRBJ2-5; CDR3 protein: CASSQAGEGLQETQYF; CDR3 DNA: TGTGCCAGCAGCCAAGCAGGAGAGGGATTACAAGAGACCCAGTACTTC
V gene: TRBV7-6; D gene: NA; clone size: NA; J gene: TRBJ2-2; CDR3 protein: CASSFGRELGELFF; CDR3 DNA: TGTGCCAGCAGCTTTGGCAGGGAACTCGGGGAGCTGTTTTTT
V gene: TRBV29-1; D gene: NA; clone size: NA; J gene: TRBJ2-7; CDR3 protein: CSVELPGSSYEQYF; CDR3 DNA: TGCAGCGTTGAGCTTCCAGGGAGCTCCTACGAGCAGTACTTC
V gene: TRBV10-2; D gene: NA; clone size: many; J gene: TRBJ1-2; CDR3 protein: CASSVGTSYGYTF; CDR3 DNA: TGCGCCAGCAGTGTCGGGACGTCCTATGGCTACACCTTC
V gene: TRBV6-5; D gene: NA; clone size: NA; J gene: TRBJ2-6; CDR3 protein: CASSSLLSGANVLTF; CDR3 DNA: TGTGCCAGCAGTTCACTACTCTCTGGGGCCAACGTCCTGACTTTC
V gene: TRBV23-1; D gene: TRBD2; clone size: NA; J gene: TRBJ2-3; CDR3 protein: CASSPKAGGTDTQYF; CDR3 DNA: TGCGCCAGCAGTCCAAAAGCGGGGGGGACAGATACGCAGTATTTT